The T cell receptor beta chain under discussion was sequenced for a study of shared clonotypes between healthy human individuals. Study outcomes and limitations: What rarefaction showed was incomplete sorted-subset sequencing despite large depth. Researchers sampled blood only, noting tissue repertoires likely differ.

V was pared by 6 bases and J by 0 bases, with 12 bases between. Germline V lookup: CDR1 MNHEY, CDR2 SVGAGI. This CDR3 region has 15 residues. Concerning this clone itself: Its antigen remains unidentified.

Sequencing was performed with immunoSEQ multiplex PCR; in TCRdb, only in-frame clones are kept and a portion is missing. The data show fewer than 400,000 clones, approximately 79% seen once. This clonotype was obtained from a man aged 30-40 years in good health. This chain connects TRBV6-5 to TRBJ1-3; no reliable D call. Material for sequencing was memory CD4+ T cells sorted from blood. Subset defined: CD45RA-negative fraction. DNA for the CDR3: TGTGCCAGCAGCCTAGACTTCGACTCTGGAAACACCATATATTTT. Translation gives CASSLDFDSGNTIYF.